This T cell receptor (beta chain) is drawn from a study of T cell changes during pregnancy in multiple sclerosis. CDR3 length: 10 residues. V gave up 4 bases and J gave up 7 bases, with 8 bases separating them. CDR1 is DFQATT and CDR2 is SNEGSKA in the germline V gene (reference sequence). Clones were read by immunoSEQ multiplex PCR, and TCRdb kept only the in-frame ones, dropping some. The repertoire holds fewer than 85,000 clones, with around 93% as singletons. The origin of this receptor is a female donor with multiple sclerosis, enrolled in a pregnancy study. This specimen was peripheral blood, taken in the second trimester of pregnancy. The chain combines TRBV20-1 with TRBJ2-7; D gene ambiguous. The CDR3 here is CSAKTVEQYF. CDR3 DNA sequence: TGCAGTGCTAAAACGGTGGAGCAGTACTTC.